This TCR beta chain was sequenced in a study of cytomegalovirus exposure and HLA in healthy donors. This PCR relied on a set of 60 Vbeta primers and 13 Jbeta primers. Clones were read by immunoSEQ multiplex PCR, and TCRdb kept only the in-frame ones, dropping some. The sample holds 200,000 to 250,000 clones; around 70% are singletons and the top ten take 2.5% to 3%. Trimming pared 0 bases from V and 1 base from J, leaving 9 bases between. The CDR3 consists of 16 residues. CDR1 is MNHNY, CDR2 SVGAGI, per germline (reference sequence). Sequenced input: PBMCs. This chain uses TRBV6-6 with TRBJ2-2; D not certain. This TCR derives from a man aged 40-55 years in good health and CMV-seropositive. The CDR3 loop is CASSYSKHRNTGELFF. CDR3 coding DNA: TGTGCCAGCAGTTACTCGAAGCACAGGAACACCGGGGAGCTGTTTTTT.